This is a list of T cell receptor beta chains from one sample in a study of identical twins. TCRdb redid the calling of the 5' RACE reads with MiXCR, one entry per CDR3 protein. This sample has a few hundred thousand distinct CDR3 sequences, with roughly 9.5% found just once. Separately, the same data were catalogued under a study of yellow fever vaccine responses in identical twins.

Sequences were obtained from PBMCs. The receptors shown here come from a woman aged 18-29 years in good health. The CDR3 runs from the conserved cysteine through the conserved F or W. The size entry is marked missing in some rows and otherwise reads once, few, many or a size class.

CDR3: CSARRGDEAFF; J: TRBJ1-1; size: -; length: 11; V: TRBV20-1
CDR3: CASSQLGDRSSYNEQFF; J: TRBJ2-1; size: -; length: 17; V: TRBV4-1
CDR3: CASSFRVTNEKLFF; J: TRBJ1-4; size: -; length: 14; V: TRBV12-3/TRBV12-4
CDR3: CSARLAPANTGELFF; J: TRBJ2-2; size: -; length: 15; V: TRBV29-1
CDR3: CASSINGGSGEQYF; J: TRBJ2-7; size: -; length: 14; V: TRBV28
CDR3: CASSLDGRRDNEQFF; J: TRBJ2-1; size: -; length: 15; V: TRBV11-2
CDR3: CATKPPDDHPRGGPTGANVLTF; J: TRBJ2-6; size: -; length: 22; V: TRBV3-1
CDR3: CASRRGVAETYNEQFF; J: TRBJ2-1; size: -; length: 16; V: TRBV6-1
CDR3: CSARDWRADTQYF; J: TRBJ2-3; size: -; length: 13; V: TRBV20-1
CDR3: CASSLSDRVGNTEAFF; J: TRBJ1-1; size: -; length: 16; V: TRBV27
CDR3: CSASGASNQPQHF; J: TRBJ1-5; size: many; length: 13; V: TRBV20-1
CDR3: CASSVAGGGFSGNTIYF; J: TRBJ1-3; size: -; length: 17; V: TRBV9
CDR3: CASSFVGAINEQFF; J: TRBJ2-1; size: -; length: 14; V: TRBV7-2
CDR3: CASSLFAGSSYNEQFF; J: TRBJ2-1; size: -; length: 16; V: TRBV28
CDR3: CASSHLRGYEQYF; J: TRBJ2-7; size: -; length: 13; V: TRBV4-3
CDR3: CASIRLASYNEQFF; J: TRBJ2-1; size: -; length: 14; V: TRBV6-1